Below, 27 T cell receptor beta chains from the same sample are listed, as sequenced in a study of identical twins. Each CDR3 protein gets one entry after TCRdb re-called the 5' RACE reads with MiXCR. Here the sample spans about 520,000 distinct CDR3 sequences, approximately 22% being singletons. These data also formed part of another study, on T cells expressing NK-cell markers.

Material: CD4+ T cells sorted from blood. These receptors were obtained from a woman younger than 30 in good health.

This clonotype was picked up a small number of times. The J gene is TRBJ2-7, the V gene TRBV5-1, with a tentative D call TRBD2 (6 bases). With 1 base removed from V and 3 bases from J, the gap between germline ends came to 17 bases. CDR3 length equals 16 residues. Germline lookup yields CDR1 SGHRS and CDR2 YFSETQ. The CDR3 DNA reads TGCGCCAGCAGCTTGCCCAAGACGGGACTGTACTACGAGCAGTACTTC. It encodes CASSLPKTGLYYEQYF.

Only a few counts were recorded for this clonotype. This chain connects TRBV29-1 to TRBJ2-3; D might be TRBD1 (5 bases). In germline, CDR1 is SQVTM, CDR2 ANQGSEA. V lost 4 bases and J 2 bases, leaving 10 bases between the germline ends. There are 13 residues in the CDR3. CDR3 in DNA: TGCAGCGTTGTAGGGGTTACCACAGATACGCAGTATTTT. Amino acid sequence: CSVVGVTTDTQYF.

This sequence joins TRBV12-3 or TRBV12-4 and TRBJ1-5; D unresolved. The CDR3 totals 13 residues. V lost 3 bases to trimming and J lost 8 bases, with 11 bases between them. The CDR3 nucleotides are TGTGCCAGCAGTTTCCCCGGCGCGGAGCCCCAGCATTTT. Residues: CASSFPGAEPQHF.

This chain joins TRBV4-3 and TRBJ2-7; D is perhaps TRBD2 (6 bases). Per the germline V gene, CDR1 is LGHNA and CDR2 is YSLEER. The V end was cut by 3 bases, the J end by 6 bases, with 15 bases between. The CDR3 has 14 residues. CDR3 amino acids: CASSHNAEGREQYF. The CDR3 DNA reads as TGCGCCAGCAGCCACAACGCGGAGGGGCGCGAGCAGTACTTC.

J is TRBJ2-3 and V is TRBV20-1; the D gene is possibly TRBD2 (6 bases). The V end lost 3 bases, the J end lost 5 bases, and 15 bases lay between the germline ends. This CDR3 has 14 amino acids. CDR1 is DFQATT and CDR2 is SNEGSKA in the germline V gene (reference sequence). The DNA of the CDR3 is TGCAGTGCTAGGGTAGCGGAGGGGAGAGATACGCAGTATTTT. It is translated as CSARVAEGRDTQYF.

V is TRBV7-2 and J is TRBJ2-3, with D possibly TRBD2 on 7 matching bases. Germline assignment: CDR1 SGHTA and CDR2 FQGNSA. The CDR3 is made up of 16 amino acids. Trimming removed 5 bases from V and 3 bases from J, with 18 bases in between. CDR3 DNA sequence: TGTGCCAGCAGCGCCCGGAGGGGGGGGCAAACAGATACGCAGTATTTT. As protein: CASSARRGGQTDTQYF.

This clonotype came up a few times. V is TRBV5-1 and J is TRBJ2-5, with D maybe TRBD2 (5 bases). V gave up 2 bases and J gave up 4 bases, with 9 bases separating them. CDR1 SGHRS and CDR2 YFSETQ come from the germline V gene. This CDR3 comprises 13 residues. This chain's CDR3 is CASSFGNGETQYF. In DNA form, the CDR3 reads TGCGCCAGCAGCTTCGGGAACGGAGAGACCCAGTACTTC.

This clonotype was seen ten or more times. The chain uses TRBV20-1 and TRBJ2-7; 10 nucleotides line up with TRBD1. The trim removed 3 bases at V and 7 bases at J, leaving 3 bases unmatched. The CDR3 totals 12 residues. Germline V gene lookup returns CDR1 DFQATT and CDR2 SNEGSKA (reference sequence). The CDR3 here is CSARGQGWEQYF. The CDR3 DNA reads TGCAGTGCTAGGGGACAGGGGTGGGAGCAGTACTTC.

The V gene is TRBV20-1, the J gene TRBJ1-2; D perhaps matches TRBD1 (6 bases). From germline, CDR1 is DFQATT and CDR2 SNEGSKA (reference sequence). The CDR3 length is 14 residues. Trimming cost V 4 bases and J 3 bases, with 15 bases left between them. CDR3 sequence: CSAITGNLDYGYTF. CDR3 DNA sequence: TGCAGTGCTATAACAGGGAATTTGGACTATGGCTACACCTTC.

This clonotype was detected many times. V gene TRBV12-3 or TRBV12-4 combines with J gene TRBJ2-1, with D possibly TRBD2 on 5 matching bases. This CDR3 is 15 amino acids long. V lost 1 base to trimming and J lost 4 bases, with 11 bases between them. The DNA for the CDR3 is TGTGCCAGCAGTTTAGGTTTCCGGGATTACAATGAGCAGTTCTTC. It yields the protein CASSLGFRDYNEQFF.

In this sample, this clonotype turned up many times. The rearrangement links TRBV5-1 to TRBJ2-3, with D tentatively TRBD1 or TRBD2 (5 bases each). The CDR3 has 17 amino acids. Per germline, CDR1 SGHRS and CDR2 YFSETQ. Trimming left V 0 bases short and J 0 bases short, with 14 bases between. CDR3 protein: CASSLAEGTGSTDTQYF. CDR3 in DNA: TGCGCCAGCAGCTTGGCCGAAGGGACGGGAAGCACAGATACGCAGTATTTT.

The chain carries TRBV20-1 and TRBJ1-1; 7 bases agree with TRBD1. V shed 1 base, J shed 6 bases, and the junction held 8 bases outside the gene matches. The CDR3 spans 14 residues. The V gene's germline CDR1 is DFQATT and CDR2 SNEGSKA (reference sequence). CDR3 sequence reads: CSARGQGGVAEAFF. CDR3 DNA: TGCAGTGCTAGAGGCCAGGGGGGTGTCGCTGAAGCTTTCTTT.

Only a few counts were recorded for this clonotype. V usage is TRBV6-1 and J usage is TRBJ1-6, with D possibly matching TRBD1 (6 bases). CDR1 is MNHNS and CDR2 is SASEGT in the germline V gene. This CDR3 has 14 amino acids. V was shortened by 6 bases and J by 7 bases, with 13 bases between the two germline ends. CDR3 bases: TGTGCCAGCAGACGGACAGCTCTCAATTCACCCCTCCACTTT. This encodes CASRRTALNSPLHF.

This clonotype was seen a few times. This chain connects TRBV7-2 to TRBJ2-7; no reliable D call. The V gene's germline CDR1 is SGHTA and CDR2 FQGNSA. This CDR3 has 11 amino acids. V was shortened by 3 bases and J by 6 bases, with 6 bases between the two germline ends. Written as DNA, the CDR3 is TGTGCCAGCAGCTTTGCGGTCGAGCAGTACTTC. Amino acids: CASSFAVEQYF.

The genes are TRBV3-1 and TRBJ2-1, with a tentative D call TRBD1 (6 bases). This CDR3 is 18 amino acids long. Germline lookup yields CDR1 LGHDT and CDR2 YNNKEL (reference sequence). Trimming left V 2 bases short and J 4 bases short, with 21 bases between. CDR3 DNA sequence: TGTGCCAGCAGCCAAACCCTAACCACAGGGTCAGGTTACAATGAGCAGTTCTTC. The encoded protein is CASSQTLTTGSGYNEQFF.

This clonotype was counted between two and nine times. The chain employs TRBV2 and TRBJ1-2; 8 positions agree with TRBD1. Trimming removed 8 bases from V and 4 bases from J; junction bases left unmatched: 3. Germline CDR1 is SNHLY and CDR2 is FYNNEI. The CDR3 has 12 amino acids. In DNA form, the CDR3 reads TGTGCCAGCGAGGGACAGGCCTATGGCTACACCTTC. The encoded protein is CASEGQAYGYTF. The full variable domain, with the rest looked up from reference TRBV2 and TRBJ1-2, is EPEVTQTPSHQVTQMGQEVILRCVPISNHLYFYWYRQILGQKVEFLVSFYNNEISEKSEIFDDQFSVERPDGSNFTLKIRSTKLEDSAMYFCASEGQAYGYTFGSGTRLTVV.

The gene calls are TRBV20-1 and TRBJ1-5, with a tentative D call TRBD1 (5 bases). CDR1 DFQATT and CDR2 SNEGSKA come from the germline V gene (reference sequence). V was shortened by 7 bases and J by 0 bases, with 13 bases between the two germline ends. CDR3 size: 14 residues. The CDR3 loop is CSVRGAVSNQPQHF. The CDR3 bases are TGCAGTGTAAGGGGAGCCGTTAGCAATCAGCCCCAGCATTTT.

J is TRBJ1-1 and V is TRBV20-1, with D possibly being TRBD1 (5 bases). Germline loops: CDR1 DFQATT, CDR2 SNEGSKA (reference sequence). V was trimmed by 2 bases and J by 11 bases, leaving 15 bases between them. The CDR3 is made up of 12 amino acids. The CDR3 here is CSARKTTGWAFF. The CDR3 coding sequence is TGCAGTGCTAGAAAAACTACAGGTTGGGCTTTCTTT.

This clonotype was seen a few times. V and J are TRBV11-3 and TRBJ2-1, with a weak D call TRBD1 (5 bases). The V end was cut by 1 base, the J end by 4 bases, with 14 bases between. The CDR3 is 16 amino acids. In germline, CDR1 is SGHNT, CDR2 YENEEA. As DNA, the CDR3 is TGTGCCAGCAGCTTAGGTGTGGGGCTAATTTACAATGAGCAGTTCTTC. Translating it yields CASSLGVGLIYNEQFF.

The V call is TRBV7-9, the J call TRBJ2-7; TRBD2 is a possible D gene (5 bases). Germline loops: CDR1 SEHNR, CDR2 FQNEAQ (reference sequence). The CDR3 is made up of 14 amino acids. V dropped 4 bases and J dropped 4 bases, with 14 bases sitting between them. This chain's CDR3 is CASSSLRARYEQYF. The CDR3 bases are TGTGCCAGCAGCTCTTTGAGGGCGCGGTACGAGCAGTACTTC.

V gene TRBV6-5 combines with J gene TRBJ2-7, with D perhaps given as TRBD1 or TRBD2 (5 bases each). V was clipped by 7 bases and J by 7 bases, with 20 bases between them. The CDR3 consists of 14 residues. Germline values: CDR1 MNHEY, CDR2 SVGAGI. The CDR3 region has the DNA TGTGCCAGCATTCCTCCGGGACGGCCGGCTGAGCAGTACTTC. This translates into CASIPPGRPAEQYF.

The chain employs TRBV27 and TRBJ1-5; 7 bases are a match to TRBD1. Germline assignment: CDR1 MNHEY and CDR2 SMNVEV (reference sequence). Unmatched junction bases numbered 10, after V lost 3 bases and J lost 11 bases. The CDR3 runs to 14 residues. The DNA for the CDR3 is TGTGCCAGCAGTTTGGGGCAGGGGGGAAAGGCCCAGCATTTT. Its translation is CASSLGQGGKAQHF.

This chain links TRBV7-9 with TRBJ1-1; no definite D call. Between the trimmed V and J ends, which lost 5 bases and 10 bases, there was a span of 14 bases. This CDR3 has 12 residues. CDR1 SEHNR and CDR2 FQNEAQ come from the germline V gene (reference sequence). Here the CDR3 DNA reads TGTGCCAGCAGCCTAAGGACGTGGGGAGCTTTCTTT. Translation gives CASSLRTWGAFF.

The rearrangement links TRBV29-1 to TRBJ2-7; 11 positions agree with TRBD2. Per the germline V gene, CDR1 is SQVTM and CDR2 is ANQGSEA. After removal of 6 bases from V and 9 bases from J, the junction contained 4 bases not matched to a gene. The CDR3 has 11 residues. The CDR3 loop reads CSVGLAEGQYF. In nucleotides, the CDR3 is TGCAGCGTGGGACTAGCGGAGGGGCAGTACTTC.

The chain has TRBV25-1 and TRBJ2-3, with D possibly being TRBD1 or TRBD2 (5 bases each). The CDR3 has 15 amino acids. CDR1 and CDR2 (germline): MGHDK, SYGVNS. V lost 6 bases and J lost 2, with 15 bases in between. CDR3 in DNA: TGTGCCAGCAGCGACCGGGACGGAACCACAGATACGCAGTATTTT. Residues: CASSDRDGTTDTQYF.

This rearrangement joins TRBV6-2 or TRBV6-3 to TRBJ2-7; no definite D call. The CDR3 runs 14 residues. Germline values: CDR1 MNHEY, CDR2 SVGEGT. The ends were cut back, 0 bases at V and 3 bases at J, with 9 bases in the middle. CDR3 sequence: CASSYSKQHYEQYF. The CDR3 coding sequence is TGTGCCAGCAGTTACTCGAAGCAGCACTACGAGCAGTACTTC.

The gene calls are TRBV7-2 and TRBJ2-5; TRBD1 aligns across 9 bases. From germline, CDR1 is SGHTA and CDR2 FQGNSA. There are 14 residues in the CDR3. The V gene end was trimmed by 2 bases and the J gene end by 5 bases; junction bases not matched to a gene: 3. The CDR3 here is CASSLWTGVETQYF. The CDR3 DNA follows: TGTGCCAGCAGCTTATGGACAGGGGTTGAGACCCAGTACTTC.